The clone carrying this TCR beta chain was recorded only once. The target antigen is unknown. This specimen belongs to a study of cytomegalovirus exposure and HLA in healthy donors. Study-level findings and limits: Researchers reported that a few CMV-associated chains were confirmed in vitro as CMV antigen-specific. Among TCR beta chains, those listed as cytomegalovirus-associated numbered around 180.

In the PCR, 60 Vbeta and 13 Jbeta primers were used. Sequenced by immunoSEQ multiplex PCR; TCRdb stores in-frame clones only, minus some. Of 170,000 or so clones detected, over 70% appear once; the ten largest clones hold around 2.4%. The V segment lost 5 bases and the J segment 3 bases; nucleotides outside the gene matches: 5. The germline CDR1 and CDR2 sequences are SGHVS and FNYEAQ. CDR3 length: 15 amino acids. The receptor comes from a young woman in good health and CMV-seronegative. The rearrangement links TRBV7-6 to TRBJ2-7, with TRBD1 matching over 12 bases. The sample comprised PBMCs. CDR3 DNA: TGTGCCAGCAGCCCCGGGACAGGGGGCCGCTACGAGCAGTACTTC. Encoded protein: CASSPGTGGRYEQYF.